One sample yielded the 5 T cell receptor beta chains listed below, sequenced in a study of cytomegalovirus exposure and HLA in healthy donors. PCR primers comprised 60 Vbeta and 13 Jbeta primers. The method was immunoSEQ multiplex PCR; TCRdb's version includes in-frame clones alone and lacks a portion of them. This sample carries about 150,000 clones, around 75% of them seen once, and the ten largest clones take 1.6%. Sequencing input: PBMCs. Receptors were obtained from a woman in her late teens or twenties in good health and CMV-seronegative.

The rearrangement joins TRBV2 to TRBJ2-1, with 9 bases aligning to TRBD2. This CDR3 contains 15 residues. V shed 4 bases and J 7 bases; nucleotides not matched to a gene: 8. The V gene's germline CDR1 is SNHLY and CDR2 FYNNEI. CDR3 amino acids: CASSVGLAGLNEQFF. CDR3 DNA sequence: TGTGCCAGCAGTGTAGGGCTAGCGGGGCTAAATGAGCAGTTCTTC. The variable domain in full, completed from reference TRBV2 and TRBJ2-1, reads EPEVTQTPSHQVTQMGQEVILRCVPISNHLYFYWYRQILGQKVEFLVSFYNNEISEKSEIFDDQFSVERPDGSNFTLKIRSTKLEDSAMYFCASSVGLAGLNEQFFGPGTRLTVL.

This clone was counted a few times. CDR3 region: CASIRSQPQHF. DNA of the CDR3: TGTGCCAGCATCCGAAGCCAGCCCCAGCATTTT. The J gene is TRBJ1-5, the V gene TRBV6-4, with no clear D. The V gene's germline CDR1 is MRHNA and CDR2 SNTAGT. V lost 7 bases, J lost 7 bases, and 8 bases lay in between. The CDR3 runs to 11 residues.

The chain has TRBV10-3 and TRBJ1-3; TRBD1 agrees at 7 bases. Trimming at V came to 3 bases and at J to 2 bases, leaving 4 bases not matched to a gene. Germline CDR1 reads ENHRY; CDR2 reads SYGVKD. The CDR3 has 15 amino acids. The CDR3 sequence is CAISDQGVTGNTIYF. The CDR3 nucleotides are TGTGCCATCAGTGACCAGGGGGTGACTGGAAACACCATATATTTT.

The rearrangement joins TRBV4-3 to TRBJ1-5, with D possibly being TRBD1 (5 bases). Germline assignment: CDR1 LGHNA and CDR2 YSLEER. This CDR3 is built from 13 residues. Trimming removed 3 bases at V and 5 bases at J, with 8 bases between. The CDR3 sequence: CASSQTEYQPQHF. The CDR3 DNA sequence: TGCGCCAGCAGCCAGACAGAATATCAGCCCCAGCATTTT.

The chain joins TRBV7-3 to TRBJ2-1; 11 bases are shared with TRBD2. J was trimmed by 9 bases and V by 6 bases; bases with no gene match: 7. Germline V gene data show CDR1 as SGHTA and CDR2 as FQGTGA. CDR3 size: 14 residues. CDR3 in amino acids: CASRAAGTSGEQFF. The CDR3 DNA reads TGTGCCAGCAGGGCCGCCGGGACTAGCGGTGAGCAGTTCTTC. The variable domain in full, completed from reference TRBV7-3 and TRBJ2-1, reads GAGVSQTPSNKVTEKGKYVELRCDPISGHTALYWYRQSLGQGPEFLIYFQGTGAADDSGLPNDRFFAVRPEGSVSTLKIQRTERGDSAVYLCASRAAGTSGEQFFGPGTRLTVL.